This TCR beta chain came from a study of T cell repertoires in cytomegalovirus infection. About the research overall: Public TCR beta signatures marked donors with CMV infection and the matching HLA.

MiXCR, applied by TCRdb to the reads, yields one record per CDR3 protein. The profile shows approximately 390,000 distinct CDR3 sequences, roughly a third of them singletons. V was clipped by 2 bases and J by 4 bases, with 18 bases between them. This CDR3 is built from 17 residues. Per the germline V gene, CDR1 is SGHAT and CDR2 is FQNNGV. This clonotype was found once. The antigen is undetermined. Specimen: cultured PBMCs, collected from culture after CMV antigen stimulation. The gene calls are TRBV11-2 and TRBJ2-1; D unclear. This receptor was taken from a human donor in good health (CMV status not recorded). Some clones in this sample may be carry-over from other donors' samples. The CDR3 reads CASSLTTPGRSYNEQFF. As DNA, the CDR3 is TGTGCCAGCAGCTTAACAACGCCAGGACGCTCTTACAATGAGCAGTTCTTC. The full variable domain, rest sourced from reference TRBV11-2 and TRBJ2-1, is EAGVAQSPRYKIIEKRQSVAFWCNPISGHATLYWYQQILGQGPKLLIQFQNNGVVDDSQLPKDRFSAERLKGVDSTLKIQPAKLEDSAVYLCASSLTTPGRSYNEQFFGPGTRLTVL.